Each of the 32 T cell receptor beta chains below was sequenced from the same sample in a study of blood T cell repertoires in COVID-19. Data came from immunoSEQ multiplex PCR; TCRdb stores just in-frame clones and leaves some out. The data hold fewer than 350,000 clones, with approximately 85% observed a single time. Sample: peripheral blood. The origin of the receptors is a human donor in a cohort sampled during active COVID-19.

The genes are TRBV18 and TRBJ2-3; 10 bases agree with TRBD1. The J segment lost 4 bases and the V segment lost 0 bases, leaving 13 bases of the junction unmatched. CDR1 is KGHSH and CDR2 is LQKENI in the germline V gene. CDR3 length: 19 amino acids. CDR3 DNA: TGTGCCAGCTCACCACCGGTCTGGACCCGGGACAGGGGTCCAGATACGCAGTATTTT. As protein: CASSPPVWTRDRGPDTQYF.

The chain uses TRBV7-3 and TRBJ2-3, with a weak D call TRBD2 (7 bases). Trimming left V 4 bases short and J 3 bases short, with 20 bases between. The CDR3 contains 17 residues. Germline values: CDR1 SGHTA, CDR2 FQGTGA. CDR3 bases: TGTGCCAGCAGCTCCGTCGGAGGGGGGGGCTGGACAGATACGCAGTATTTT. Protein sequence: CASSSVGGGGWTDTQYF. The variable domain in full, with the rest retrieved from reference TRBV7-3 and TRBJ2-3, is GAGVSQTPSNKVTEKGKYVELRCDPISGHTALYWYRQSLGQGPEFLIYFQGTGAADDSGLPNDRFFAVRPEGSVSTLKIQRTERGDSAVYLCASSSVGGGGWTDTQYFGPGTRLTVL.

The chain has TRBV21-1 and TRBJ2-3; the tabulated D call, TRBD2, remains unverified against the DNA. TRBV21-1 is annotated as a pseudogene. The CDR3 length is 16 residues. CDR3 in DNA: TGTGCCAGCAGCAAAGTGAGGGACTATCACACAGATACGCAGTATTTT. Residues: CASSKVRDYHTDTQYF.

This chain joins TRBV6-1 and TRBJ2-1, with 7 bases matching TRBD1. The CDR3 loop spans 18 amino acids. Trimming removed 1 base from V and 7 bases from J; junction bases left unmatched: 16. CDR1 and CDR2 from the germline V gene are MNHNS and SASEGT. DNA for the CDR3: TGTGCCAGCAGTGAAGGGGTTTGGGGGACAGTATCTTTGAATGAGCAGTTCTTC. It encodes CASSEGVWGTVSLNEQFF.

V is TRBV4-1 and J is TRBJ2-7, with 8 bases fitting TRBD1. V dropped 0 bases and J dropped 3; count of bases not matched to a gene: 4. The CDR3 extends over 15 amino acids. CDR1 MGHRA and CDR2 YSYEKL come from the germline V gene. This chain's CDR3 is CASSQEAGGGYEQYF. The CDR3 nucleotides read TGCGCCAGCAGCCAAGAGGCAGGGGGCGGCTACGAGCAGTACTTC.

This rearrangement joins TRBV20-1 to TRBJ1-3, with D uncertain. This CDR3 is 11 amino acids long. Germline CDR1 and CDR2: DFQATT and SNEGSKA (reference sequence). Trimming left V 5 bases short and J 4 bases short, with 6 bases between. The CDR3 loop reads CSAPRGNTIYF. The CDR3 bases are TGCAGTGCTCCTAGAGGAAACACCATATATTTT.

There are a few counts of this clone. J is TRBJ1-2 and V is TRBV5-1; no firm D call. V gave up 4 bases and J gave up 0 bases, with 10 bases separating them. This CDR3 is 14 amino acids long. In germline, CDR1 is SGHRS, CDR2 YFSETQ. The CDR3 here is CASSAWRSNYGYTF. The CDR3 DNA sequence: TGCGCCAGCAGCGCGTGGAGGTCTAACTATGGCTACACCTTC.

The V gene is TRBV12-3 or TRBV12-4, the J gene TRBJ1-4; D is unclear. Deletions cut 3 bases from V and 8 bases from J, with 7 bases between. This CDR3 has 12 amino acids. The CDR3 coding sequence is TGTGCCAGCAGTTTTTTCTCGGAAAAACTGTTTTTT. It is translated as CASSFFSEKLFF.

CDR3 in amino acids: CASSEAGDRGIQYF. The CDR3 coding sequence is TGTGCCAGCAGTGAAGCCGGTGACAGAGGCATTCAGTACTTC. The genes are TRBV2 and TRBJ2-4, with D tentatively TRBD1 (5 bases). V lost 0 bases and J 9 bases, leaving 12 bases between the germline ends. The CDR3 covers 14 residues. The germline V gene encodes CDR1 SNHLY and CDR2 FYNNEI. Variable domain in full (rest from reference TRBV2 and TRBJ2-4): EPEVTQTPSHQVTQMGQEVILRCVPISNHLYFYWYRQILGQKVEFLVSFYNNEISEKSEIFDDQFSVERPDGSNFTLKIRSTKLEDSAMYFCASSEAGDRGIQYFGAGTRLSVL.

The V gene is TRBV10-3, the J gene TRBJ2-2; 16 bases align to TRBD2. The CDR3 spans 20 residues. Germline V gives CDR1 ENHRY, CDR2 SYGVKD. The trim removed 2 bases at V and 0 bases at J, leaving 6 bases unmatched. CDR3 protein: CAISELSGLAGGTNTGELFF. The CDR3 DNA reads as TGTGCCATCAGTGAGCTATCGGGACTAGCGGGGGGGACGAACACCGGGGAGCTGTTTTTT.

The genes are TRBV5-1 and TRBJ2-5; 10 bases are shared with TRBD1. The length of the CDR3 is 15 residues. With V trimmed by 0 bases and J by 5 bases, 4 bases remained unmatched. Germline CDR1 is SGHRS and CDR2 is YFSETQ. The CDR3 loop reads CASSLGQGAGETQYF. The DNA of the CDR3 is TGCGCCAGCAGCTTGGGACAGGGGGCCGGTGAGACCCAGTACTTC.

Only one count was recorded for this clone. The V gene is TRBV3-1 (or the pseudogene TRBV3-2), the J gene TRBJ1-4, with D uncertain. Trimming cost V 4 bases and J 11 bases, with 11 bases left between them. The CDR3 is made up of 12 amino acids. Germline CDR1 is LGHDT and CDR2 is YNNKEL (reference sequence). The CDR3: CASSLRMRKLFF. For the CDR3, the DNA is TGTGCCAGCAGCCTACGAATGAGGAAACTGTTTTTT.

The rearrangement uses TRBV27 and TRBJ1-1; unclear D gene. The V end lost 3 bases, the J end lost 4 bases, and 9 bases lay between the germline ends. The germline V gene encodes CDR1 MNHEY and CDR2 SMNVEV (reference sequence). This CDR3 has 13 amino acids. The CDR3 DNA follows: TGTGCCAGCAGTTTGAAGAGTTCCACTGAAGCTTTCTTT. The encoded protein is CASSLKSSTEAFF.

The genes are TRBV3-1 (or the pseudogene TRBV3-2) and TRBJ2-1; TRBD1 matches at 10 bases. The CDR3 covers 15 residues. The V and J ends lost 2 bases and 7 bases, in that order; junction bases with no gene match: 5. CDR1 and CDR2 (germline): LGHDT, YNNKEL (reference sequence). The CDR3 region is CASSQWDRGINEQFF. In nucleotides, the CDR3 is TGTGCCAGCAGCCAATGGGACAGGGGTATTAATGAGCAGTTCTTC.

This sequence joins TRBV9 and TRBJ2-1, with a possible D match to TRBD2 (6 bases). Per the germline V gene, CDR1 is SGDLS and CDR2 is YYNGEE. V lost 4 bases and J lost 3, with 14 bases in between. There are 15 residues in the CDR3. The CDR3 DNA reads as TGTGCCAGCAGCCCGGGACTTCCTGGCTACAATGAGCAGTTCTTC. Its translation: CASSPGLPGYNEQFF.

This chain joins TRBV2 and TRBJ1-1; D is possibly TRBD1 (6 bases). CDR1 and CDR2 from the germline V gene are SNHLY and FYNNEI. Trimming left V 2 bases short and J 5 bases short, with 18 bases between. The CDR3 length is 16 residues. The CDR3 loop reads CASSEQVTGRRTEAFF. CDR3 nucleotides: TGTGCCAGCAGTGAACAGGTCACAGGGAGACGGACTGAAGCTTTCTTT.

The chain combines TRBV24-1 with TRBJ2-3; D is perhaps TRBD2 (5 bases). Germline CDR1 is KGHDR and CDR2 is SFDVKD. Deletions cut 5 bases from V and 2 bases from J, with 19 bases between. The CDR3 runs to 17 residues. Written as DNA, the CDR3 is TGTGCCACCAGTGCCCCGCGACCGGGGAGTCTCACAGATACGCAGTATTTT. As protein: CATSAPRPGSLTDTQYF.

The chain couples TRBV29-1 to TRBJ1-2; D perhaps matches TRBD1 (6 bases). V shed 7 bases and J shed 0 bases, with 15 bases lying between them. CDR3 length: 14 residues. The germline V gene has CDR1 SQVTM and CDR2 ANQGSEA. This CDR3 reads CSALKTGPNYGYTF. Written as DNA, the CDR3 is TGCAGCGCTCTAAAGACAGGACCTAACTATGGCTACACCTTC.

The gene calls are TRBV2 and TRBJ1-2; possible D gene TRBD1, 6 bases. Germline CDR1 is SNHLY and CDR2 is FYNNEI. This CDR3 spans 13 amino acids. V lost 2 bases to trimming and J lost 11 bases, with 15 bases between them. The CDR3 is CASSERWGQGYTF. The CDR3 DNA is TGTGCCAGCAGTGAACGATGGGGCCAGGGGTACACCTTC.

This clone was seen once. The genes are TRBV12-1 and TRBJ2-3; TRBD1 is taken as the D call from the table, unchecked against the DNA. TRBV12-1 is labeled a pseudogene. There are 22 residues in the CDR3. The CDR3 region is CASSFKGTEDRDVRGGTDTQYF. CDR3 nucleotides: TGTGCCAGCAGCTTTAAAGGTACCGAGGACAGGGACGTGAGGGGGGGCACAGATACGCAGTATTTT.

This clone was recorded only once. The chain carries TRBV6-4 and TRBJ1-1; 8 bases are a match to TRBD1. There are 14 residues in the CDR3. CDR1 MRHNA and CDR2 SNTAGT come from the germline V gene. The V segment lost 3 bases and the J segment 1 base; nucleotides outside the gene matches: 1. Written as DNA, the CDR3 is TGTGCCAGCAGTGAACAGGGGGGGAACACTGAAGCTTTCTTT. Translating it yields CASSEQGGNTEAFF.

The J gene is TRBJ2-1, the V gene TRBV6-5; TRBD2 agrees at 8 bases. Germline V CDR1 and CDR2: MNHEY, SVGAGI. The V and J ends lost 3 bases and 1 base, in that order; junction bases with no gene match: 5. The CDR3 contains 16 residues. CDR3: CASSYATSGSYNEQFF. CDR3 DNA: TGTGCCAGCAGTTATGCTACTAGCGGTTCCTACAATGAGCAGTTCTTC.

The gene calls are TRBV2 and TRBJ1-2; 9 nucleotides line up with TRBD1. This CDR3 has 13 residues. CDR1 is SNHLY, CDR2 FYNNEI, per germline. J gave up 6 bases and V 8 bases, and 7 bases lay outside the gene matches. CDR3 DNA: TGTGCCAGCGGGACAGGGATTACTCATGGCTACACCTTC. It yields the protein CASGTGITHGYTF.

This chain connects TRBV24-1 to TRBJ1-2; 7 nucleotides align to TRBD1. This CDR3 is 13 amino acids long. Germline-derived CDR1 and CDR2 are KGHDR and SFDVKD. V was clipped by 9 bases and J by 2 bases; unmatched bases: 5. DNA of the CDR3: TGTGCCACCCAAGAGGGACAGAACTATGGCTACACCTTC. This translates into CATQEGQNYGYTF.

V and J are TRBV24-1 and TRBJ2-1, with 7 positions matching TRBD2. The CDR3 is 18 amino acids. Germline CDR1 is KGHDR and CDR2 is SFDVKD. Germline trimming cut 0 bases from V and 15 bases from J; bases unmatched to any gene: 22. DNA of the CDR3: TGTGCCACCAGTGATTTGATAAGCCGATTCTCGGGGGAGGGGATAGTGTTCTTC. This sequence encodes CATSDLISRFSGEGIVFF.

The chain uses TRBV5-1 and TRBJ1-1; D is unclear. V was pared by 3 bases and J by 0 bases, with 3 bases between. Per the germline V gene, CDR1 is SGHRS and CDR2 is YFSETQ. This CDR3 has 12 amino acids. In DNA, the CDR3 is TGCGCCAGCAGCTCGGTGAACACTGAAGCTTTCTTT. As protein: CASSSVNTEAFF.

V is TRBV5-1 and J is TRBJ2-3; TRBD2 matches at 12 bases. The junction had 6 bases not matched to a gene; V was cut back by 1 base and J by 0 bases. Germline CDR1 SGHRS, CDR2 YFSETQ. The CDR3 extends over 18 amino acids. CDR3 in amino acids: CASSLRGLAGTSTDTQYF. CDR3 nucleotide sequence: TGCGCCAGCAGCTTGAGGGGACTAGCGGGTACAAGCACAGATACGCAGTATTTT.

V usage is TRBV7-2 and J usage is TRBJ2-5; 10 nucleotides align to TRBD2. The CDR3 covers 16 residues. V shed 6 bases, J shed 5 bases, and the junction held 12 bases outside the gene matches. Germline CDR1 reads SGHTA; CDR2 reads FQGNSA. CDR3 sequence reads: CASRLSGGATAETQYF. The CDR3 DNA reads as TGTGCCAGCAGACTCAGCGGGGGGGCAACCGCGGAGACCCAGTACTTC.

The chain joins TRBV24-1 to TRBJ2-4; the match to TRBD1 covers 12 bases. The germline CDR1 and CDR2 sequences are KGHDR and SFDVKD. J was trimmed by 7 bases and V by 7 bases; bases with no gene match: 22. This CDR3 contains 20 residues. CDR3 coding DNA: TGTGCCACCAGCGACTCGGAGGTAGGGGACAGGGGGCGCATAGGGAACATTCAGTACTTC. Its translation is CATSDSEVGDRGRIGNIQYF.

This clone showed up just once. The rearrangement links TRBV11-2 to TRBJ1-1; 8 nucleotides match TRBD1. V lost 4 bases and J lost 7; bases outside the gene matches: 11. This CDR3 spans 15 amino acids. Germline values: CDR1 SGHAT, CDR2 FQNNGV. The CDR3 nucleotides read TGTGCCAGCAGCTCCCAGGGGGCGGGGGCGTTTGAAGCTTTCTTT. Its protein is CASSSQGAGAFEAFF. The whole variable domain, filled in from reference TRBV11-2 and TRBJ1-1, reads EAGVAQSPRYKIIEKRQSVAFWCNPISGHATLYWYQQILGQGPKLLIQFQNNGVVDDSQLPKDRFSAERLKGVDSTLKIQPAKLEDSAVYLCASSSQGAGAFEAFFGQGTRLTVV.

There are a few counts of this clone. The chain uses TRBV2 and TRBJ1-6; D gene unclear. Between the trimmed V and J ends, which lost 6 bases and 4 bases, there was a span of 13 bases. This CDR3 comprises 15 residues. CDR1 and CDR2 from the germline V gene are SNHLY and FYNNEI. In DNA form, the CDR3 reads TGTGCCAGCAGCCCCGATCGGGGATATAATTCACCCCTCCACTTT. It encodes CASSPDRGYNSPLHF.

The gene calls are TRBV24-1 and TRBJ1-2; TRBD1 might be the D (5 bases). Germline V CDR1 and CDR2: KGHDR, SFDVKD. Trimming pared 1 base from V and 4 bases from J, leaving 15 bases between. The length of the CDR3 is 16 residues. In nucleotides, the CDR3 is TGTGCCACCAGTGATTTAAAGAGGCAGGGCGGCTATGGCTACACCTTC. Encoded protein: CATSDLKRQGGYGYTF.